This is a list of T cell receptor beta chains from one sample in a study of cytomegalovirus exposure and HLA in healthy donors. Clones were read by immunoSEQ multiplex PCR, and TCRdb kept only the in-frame ones, dropping some. Among under 200,000 clones, 68% were seen once, and the ten largest hold less than 3%. The sequenced sample was PBMCs. The receptor set was obtained from a middle-aged woman in good health and CMV-seropositive. Both conserved end residues are part of each CDR3. D genes are given only for firm matches. Rows give clone size only sometimes, using once, few, many, or a class for an expanded clone.

CASMQAPIQETQYF | TGCGCCAGCATGCAAGCGCCTATCCAAGAGACCCAGTACTTC | TRBJ2-5 | . | TRBV10-1 | . | 14
CASHLSGRAADTQYF | TGTGCCAGCCACCTTAGCGGGAGGGCCGCAGATACGCAGTATTTT | TRBJ2-3 | TRBD2 | TRBV27 | few | 15
CASSLAGENTEAFF | TGTGCCAGCAGCTTAGCGGGCGAGAACACTGAAGCTTTCTTT | TRBJ1-1 | . | TRBV7-9 | . | 14
CASSFYNRGLGTNTEAFF | TGTGCCAGCAGCTTTTATAACAGGGGATTGGGGACGAACACTGAAGCTTTCTTT | TRBJ1-1 | TRBD1 | TRBV11-2 | . | 18
CASSPGTGLSGGYTF | TGTGCCAGCAGTCCAGGGACAGGCTTATCTGGAGGCTACACCTTC | TRBJ1-2 | TRBD1 | TRBV28 | . | 15
CASSGGYEQYF | TGTGCCAGCAGCGGCGGCTACGAGCAGTACTTC | TRBJ2-7 | . | TRBV11-2 | . | 11
CASSGRGYEQYF | TGTGCCAGCAGCGGGAGGGGGTACGAGCAGTACTTC | TRBJ2-7 | . | TRBV7-6 | . | 12
CASSEAWGGTNEKLFF | TGTGCCAGCAGTGAAGCCTGGGGGGGAACTAATGAAAAACTGTTTTTT | TRBJ1-4 | . | TRBV6-1 | . | 16
CASIMKGPQVGLQETQYF | TGTGCCAGCATCATGAAGGGGCCTCAAGTCGGTCTCCAAGAGACCCAGTACTTC | TRBJ2-5 | . | TRBV5-6 | . | 18
CASSVGGVGNEQFF | TGTGCCAGCAGCGTTGGGGGGGTGGGCAATGAGCAGTTCTTC | TRBJ2-1 | TRBD2 | TRBV7-9 | . | 14
CASSQEPAGGAGTDTQYF | TGCGCCAGCAGCCAAGAGCCAGCGGGGGGCGCGGGCACAGATACGCAGTATTTT | TRBJ2-3 | TRBD2 | TRBV4-3 | . | 18
CASSLRSGGPSTDTQYF | TGTGCCAGCAGCTTAAGGAGCGGGGGGCCTTCCACAGATACGCAGTATTTT | TRBJ2-3 | TRBD2 | TRBV13 | . | 17
CASGYQGLNQPQHF | TGTGCCAGCGGCTATCAGGGCCTCAATCAGCCCCAGCATTTT | TRBJ1-5 | . | TRBV27 | . | 14
CASRTYLAGTGVGYTF | TGTGCCAGCAGAACCTACCTAGCCGGGACAGGGGTCGGCTACACCTTC | TRBJ1-2 | TRBD1 | TRBV28 | . | 16
CASSVSRLWGQENTGELFF | TGTGCCAGCAGCGTTAGCAGGCTCTGGGGCCAGGAGAACACCGGGGAGCTGTTTTTT | TRBJ2-2 | . | TRBV9 | . | 19
CASSPAGSGANVLTF | TGTGCCAGCTCACCTGCAGGCTCTGGGGCCAACGTCCTGACTTTC | TRBJ2-6 | . | TRBV18 | . | 15
CASIPQGDQPQHF | TGTGCCAGCATCCCACAGGGCGATCAGCCCCAGCATTTT | TRBJ1-5 | . | TRBV28 | . | 13
CASSRRQGGSPLHF | TGTGCCAGCAGTAGGCGTCAGGGGGGTTCACCCCTCCACTTT | TRBJ1-6 | TRBD1 | TRBV6-1 | . | 14
CASSLGQTLNTEAFF | TGTGCCAGCAGTTTAGGACAGACCTTGAACACTGAAGCTTTCTTT | TRBJ1-1 | . | TRBV6-5 | . | 15
CASSSSGTSAYEQYF | TGTGCCAGCAGCTCCTCCGGGACTAGCGCCTACGAGCAGTACTTC | TRBJ2-7 | TRBD2 | TRBV7-2 | . | 15
CASSIQSDSGNTIYF | TGTGCCAGTAGTATCCAGTCCGACTCTGGAAACACCATATATTTT | TRBJ1-3 | . | TRBV19 | . | 15
CASSPEGTGDQPQHF | TGTGCCAGCAGCCCAGAGGGGACAGGGGACCAGCCCCAGCATTTT | TRBJ1-5 | TRBD1 | TRBV7-9 | . | 15
CASRTRAGDYYNEQFF | TGTGCCAGTAGAACCCGAGCGGGAGACTATTACAATGAGCAGTTCTTC | TRBJ2-1 | TRBD2 | TRBV19 | . | 16
CASSESRVTRELFF | TGTGCCAGTAGTGAATCCAGGGTTACCAGGGAGCTGTTTTTT | TRBJ2-2 | . | TRBV19 | . | 14
CASSQDFLRDKGGYTF | TGCGCCAGCAGCCAAGATTTTCTCAGGGACAAGGGCGGCTACACCTTC | TRBJ1-2 | . | TRBV4-3 | . | 16
CASSYSRASAAYEQYF | TGTGCCAGCAGTTACTCGAGGGCTAGCGCAGCCTACGAGCAGTACTTC | TRBJ2-7 | . | TRBV6-5 | . | 16
CASSQTGNQPQHF | TGTGCCAGCAGCCAGACAGGGAATCAGCCCCAGCATTTT | TRBJ1-5 | TRBD1 | TRBV7-9 | once | 13
CASSLLEAEAFF | TGTGCCAGCAGTTTACTGGAGGCTGAAGCTTTCTTT | TRBJ1-1 | . | TRBV28 | . | 12
CASSRLAGAQDTQYF | TGTGCCAGCAGCCGACTAGCGGGAGCGCAAGATACGCAGTATTTT | TRBJ2-3 | TRBD2 | TRBV6-1 | . | 15
CASSLGQGLNEQYF | TGTGCCAGCAGCTTGGGACAGGGGTTAAACGAGCAGTACTTC | TRBJ2-7 | TRBD1 | TRBV7-2 | . | 14
CASRDRGSGANVLTF | TGTGCCAGTAGGGACAGGGGGTCTGGGGCCAACGTCCTGACTTTC | TRBJ2-6 | TRBD1 | TRBV19 | once | 15
CATSRLSGTGGYNEQFF | TGTGCCACCAGCAGACTAAGCGGGACAGGGGGCTACAATGAGCAGTTCTTC | TRBJ2-1 | TRBD1 | TRBV15 | few | 17
CASSFEGLDTEAFF | TGTGCCAGCAGCTTCGAGGGTTTGGACACTGAAGCTTTCTTT | TRBJ1-1 | . | TRBV11-2 | . | 14
CASGGSGTSAYYEQYF | TGTGCCAGCGGGGGTTCCGGGACTAGCGCCTATTACGAGCAGTACTTC | TRBJ2-7 | TRBD2 | TRBV28 | . | 16
CASREQGVNYGYTF | TGTGCCAGCAGGGAACAGGGGGTAAACTATGGCTACACCTTC | TRBJ1-2 | TRBD1 | TRBV6-5 | . | 14
CASSAGSFYGYTF | TGTGCCAGCAGCGCCGGGTCCTTCTATGGCTACACCTTC | TRBJ1-2 | . | TRBV7-2 | . | 13
CASSQGHTNTGELFF | TGTGCCAGCAGCCAAGGACACACGAACACCGGGGAGCTGTTTTTT | TRBJ2-2 | . | TRBV5-4 | . | 15
CASSRQGGVMNTEAFF | TGTGCCAGCAGCCGTCAGGGGGGAGTAATGAACACTGAAGCTTTCTTT | TRBJ1-1 | TRBD1 | TRBV7-2 | . | 16
CASSSKGLAGGNTGELFF | TGCGCCAGCAGCTCTAAGGGACTAGCGGGGGGTAACACCGGGGAGCTGTTTTTT | TRBJ2-2 | TRBD2 | TRBV5-1 | . | 18
CASSEPTGGLYEQYF | TGCGCCAGCAGTGAGCCGACAGGGGGTTTGTACGAGCAGTACTTC | TRBJ2-7 | TRBD1 | TRBV10-2 | few | 15
CASSQDLQGGTGELFF | TGCGCCAGCAGCCAAGATCTTCAGGGTGGGACCGGGGAGCTGTTTTTT | TRBJ2-2 | . | TRBV4-3 | . | 16
CASSAGLANTEAFF | TGCGCCAGCAGCGCGGGACTTGCGAACACTGAAGCTTTCTTT | TRBJ1-1 | . | TRBV5-1 | few | 14
CASSYAELNTEAFF | TGTGCCAGCAGTTACGCGGAGCTGAACACTGAAGCTTTCTTT | TRBJ1-1 | . | TRBV6-6 | few | 14
CASSLSGDRGESYTF | TGCGCCAGCAGCCTAAGCGGGGACAGGGGCGAATCGTACACCTTC | TRBJ1-2 | TRBD1 | TRBV4-3 | few | 15
CASSYQAFEQYF | TGTGCCAGCAGCTATCAGGCCTTCGAGCAGTACTTC | TRBJ2-7 | . | TRBV7-9 | . | 12
CSVEAGDYGYTF | TGCAGCGTTGAGGCGGGGGACTATGGCTACACCTTC | TRBJ1-2 | . | TRBV29-1 | . | 12
CASGAGGTQYF | TGTGCCAGCGGAGCAGGGGGGACCCAGTACTTC | TRBJ2-5 | TRBD1 | TRBV25-1 | . | 11
CASSSRASTYEQYF | TGTGCCAGCAGTTCAAGAGCTAGTACCTACGAGCAGTACTTC | TRBJ2-7 | . | TRBV5-4 | . | 14
CASKVAGDSYEQYF | TGCGCCAGCAAGGTGGCGGGCGACTCCTACGAGCAGTACTTC | TRBJ2-7 | . | TRBV10-1 | . | 14
CASSELGQNNQPQNF | TGTGCCAGCAGTGAACTCGGACAGAACAATCAGCCCCAGAATTTT | TRBJ1-5 | . | TRBV6-1 | . | 15
CASSLRGLETQYF | TGTGCCAGCAGCTTAAGAGGGTTAGAGACCCAGTACTTC | TRBJ2-5 | . | TRBV7-2 | . | 13
CASSQTDRVGGYPF | TGCGCCAGCAGCCAAACCGACAGGGTTGGCGGCTACCCCTTC | TRBJ1-2 | TRBD1 | TRBV4-1 | . | 14
CATSSVVGGSYNEQFF | TGTGCCACCAGCAGTGTAGTGGGGGGTTCCTACAATGAGCAGTTCTTC | TRBJ2-1 | . | TRBV15 | . | 16
CASRDPGAFTEAFF | TGTGCCAGCAGGGATCCAGGGGCCTTCACTGAAGCTTTCTTT | TRBJ1-1 | . | TRBV2 | . | 14
CASSPFTGGEQFF | TGCGCCAGCAGCCCCTTTACAGGGGGTGAGCAGTTCTTC | TRBJ2-1 | TRBD1 | TRBV4-3 | . | 13